This T cell receptor beta chain originates from a study of OX40 agonist ivuxolimab in advanced cancers. Study-level background: At 0.01 to 10 mg/kg, ivuxolimab was administered intravenously to patients every 2 weeks. Past anti-PD-1, anti-PD-L1 or anti-CTLA-4 therapy was accepted, and roughly 38% had received some.

Trimming removed 8 bases from V and 2 bases from J, with 12 bases in between. Germline CDR1 reads MNHNY; CDR2 reads SVGAGI (reference sequence). The CDR3 spans 13 residues. Sequencing was performed with immunoSEQ multiplex PCR; in TCRdb, only in-frame clones are kept and a portion is missing. Of 70,000 or so clones listed, about 82% are singletons. Whole-study results and caveats: CD8+ T cells averaged more expanded clones than CD4+.

On cycle 4 day 1 and cycle 7 day 1, as well as at baseline, blood was sampled. In the case of this clone: What it binds is unknown.

This receptor was obtained from an adult with an advanced solid tumor such as melanoma, head and neck, liver or kidney cancer. V and J are TRBV6-6 and TRBJ1-2; D may be TRBD1 (5 bases). Here the sequenced sample was CD4+ or CD8+ T cells sorted from blood, taken in a trial of the OX40 agonist ivuxolimab. As DNA, the CDR3 is TGTGCCAGCCGCAGACAGCCCAACTATGGCTACACCTTC. Translating it yields CASRRQPNYGYTF.